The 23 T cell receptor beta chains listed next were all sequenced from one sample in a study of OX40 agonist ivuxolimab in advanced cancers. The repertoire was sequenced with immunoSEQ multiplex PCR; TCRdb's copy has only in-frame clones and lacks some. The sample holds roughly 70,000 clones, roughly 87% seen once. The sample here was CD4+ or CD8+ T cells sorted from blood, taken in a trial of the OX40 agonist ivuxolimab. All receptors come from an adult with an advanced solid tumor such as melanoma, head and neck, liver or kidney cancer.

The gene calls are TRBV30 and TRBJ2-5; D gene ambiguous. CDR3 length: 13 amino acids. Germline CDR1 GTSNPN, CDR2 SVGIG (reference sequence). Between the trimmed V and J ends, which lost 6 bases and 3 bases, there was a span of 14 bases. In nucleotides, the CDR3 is TGTGCCTGCCGTAGGACCTTGGAAGAGACCCAGTACTTC. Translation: CACRRTLEETQYF. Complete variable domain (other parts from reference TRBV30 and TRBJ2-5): SQTIHQWPATLVQPVGSPLSLECTVEGTSNPNLYWYRQAAGRGLQLLFYSVGIGQISSEVPQNLSASRPQDRQFILSSKKLLLSDSGFYLCACRRTLEETQYFGPGTRLLVL.

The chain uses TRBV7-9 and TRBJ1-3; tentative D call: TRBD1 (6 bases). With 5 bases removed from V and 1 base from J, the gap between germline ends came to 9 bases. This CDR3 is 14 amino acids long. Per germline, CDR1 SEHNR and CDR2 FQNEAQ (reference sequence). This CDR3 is CASSVQGSGNTIYF. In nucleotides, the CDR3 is TGTGCCAGCAGCGTCCAGGGGTCTGGAAACACCATATATTTT.

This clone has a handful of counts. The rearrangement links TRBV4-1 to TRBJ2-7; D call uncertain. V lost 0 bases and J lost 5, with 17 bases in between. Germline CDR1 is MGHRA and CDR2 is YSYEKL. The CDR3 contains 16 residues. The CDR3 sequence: CASSQDPPRFGHEQYF. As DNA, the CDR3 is TGCGCCAGCAGCCAAGATCCACCTAGGTTTGGGCACGAGCAGTACTTC.

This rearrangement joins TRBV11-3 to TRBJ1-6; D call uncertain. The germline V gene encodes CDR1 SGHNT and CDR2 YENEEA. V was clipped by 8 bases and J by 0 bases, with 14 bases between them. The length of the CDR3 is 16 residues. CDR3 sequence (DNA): TGTGCCAGCCGGCGGACTGCAAGCTCCTATAATTCACCCCTCCACTTT. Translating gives CASRRTASSYNSPLHF. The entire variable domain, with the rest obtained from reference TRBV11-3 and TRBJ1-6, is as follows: EAGVVQSPRYKIIEKKQPVAFWCNPISGHNTLYWYLQNLGQGPELLIRYENEEAVDDSQLPKDRFSAERLKGVDSTLKIQPAELGDSAVYLCASRRTASSYNSPLHFGNGTRLTVT.

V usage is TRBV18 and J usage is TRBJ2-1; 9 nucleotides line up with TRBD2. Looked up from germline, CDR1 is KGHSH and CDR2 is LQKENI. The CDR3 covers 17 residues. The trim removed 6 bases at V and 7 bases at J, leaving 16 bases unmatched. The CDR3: CASSYPPGRGGVNEQFF. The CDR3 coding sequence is TGTGCCAGCTCGTATCCCCCAGGGCGGGGGGGCGTAAATGAGCAGTTCTTC.

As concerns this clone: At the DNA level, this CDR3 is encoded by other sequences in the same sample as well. The CDR3 DNA is TGCAGCGTTGATAGGGGGAACACTGAAGCTTTCTTT. It yields the protein CSVDRGNTEAFF. V and J are TRBV29-1 and TRBJ1-1; D may be TRBD1 (5 bases). This CDR3 is 12 amino acids long. The germline V and J ends were trimmed by 3 bases and 1 base, with 6 bases remaining between them. Germline-derived CDR1 and CDR2 are SQVTM and ANQGSEA. Drawing the rest from reference TRBV29-1 and TRBJ1-1, the complete variable domain is SAVISQKPSRDICQRGTSLTIQCQVDSQVTMMFWYRQQPGQSLTLIATANQGSEATYESGFVIDKFPISRPNLTFSTLTVSNMSPEDSSIYLCSVDRGNTEAFFGQGTRLTVV.

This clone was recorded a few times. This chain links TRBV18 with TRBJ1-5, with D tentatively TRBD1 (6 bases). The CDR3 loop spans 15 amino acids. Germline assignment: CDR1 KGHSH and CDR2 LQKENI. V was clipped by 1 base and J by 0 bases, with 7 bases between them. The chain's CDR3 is CASSPRQDSNQPQHF. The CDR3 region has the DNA TGTGCCAGCTCACCACGACAGGATAGCAATCAGCCCCAGCATTTT. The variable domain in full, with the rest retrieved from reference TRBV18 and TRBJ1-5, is NAGVMQNPRHLVRRRGQEARLRCSPMKGHSHVYWYRQLPEEGLKFMVYLQKENIIDESGMPKERFSAEFPKEGPSILRIQQVVRGDSAAYFCASSPRQDSNQPQHFGDGTRLSIL.

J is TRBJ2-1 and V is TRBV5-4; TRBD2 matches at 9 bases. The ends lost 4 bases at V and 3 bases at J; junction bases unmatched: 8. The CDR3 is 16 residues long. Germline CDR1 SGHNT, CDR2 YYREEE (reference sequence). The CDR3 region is CASSRLIAGDYNEQFF. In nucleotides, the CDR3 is TGTGCCAGCAGCCGTCTTATAGCGGGGGACTACAATGAGCAGTTCTTC.

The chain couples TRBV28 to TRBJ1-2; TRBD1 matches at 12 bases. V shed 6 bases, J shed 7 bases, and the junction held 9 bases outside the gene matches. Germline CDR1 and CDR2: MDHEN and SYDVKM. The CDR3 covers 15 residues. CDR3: CASSTQGQGAGGYTF. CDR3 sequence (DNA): TGTGCCAGCAGCACCCAGGGACAGGGGGCGGGTGGCTACACCTTC.

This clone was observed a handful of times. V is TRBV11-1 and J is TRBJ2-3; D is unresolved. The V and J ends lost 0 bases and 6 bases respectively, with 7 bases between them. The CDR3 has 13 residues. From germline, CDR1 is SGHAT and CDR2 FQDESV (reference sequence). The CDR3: CASSLATPDTQYF. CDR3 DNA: TGTGCCAGCAGCTTAGCAACCCCCGATACGCAGTATTTT.

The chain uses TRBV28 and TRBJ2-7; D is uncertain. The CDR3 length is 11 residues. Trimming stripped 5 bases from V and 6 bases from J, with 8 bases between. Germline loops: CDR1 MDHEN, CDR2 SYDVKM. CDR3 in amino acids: CASSIFSEQYF. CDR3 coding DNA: TGTGCCAGCAGTATCTTCAGCGAGCAGTACTTC.

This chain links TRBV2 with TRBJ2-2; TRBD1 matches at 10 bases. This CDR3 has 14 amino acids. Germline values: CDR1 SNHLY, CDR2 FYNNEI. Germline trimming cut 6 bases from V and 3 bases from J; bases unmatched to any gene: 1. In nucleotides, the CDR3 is TGTGCCAGCAGGGGGACAGGGGACACCGGGGAGCTGTTTTTT. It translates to CASRGTGDTGELFF.

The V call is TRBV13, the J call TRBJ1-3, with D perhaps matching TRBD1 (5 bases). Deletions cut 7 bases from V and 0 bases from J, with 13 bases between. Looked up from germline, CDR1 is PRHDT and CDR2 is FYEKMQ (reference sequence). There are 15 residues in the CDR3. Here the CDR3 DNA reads TGTGCCAGCATGCGCTGGGGGGGCTCTGGAAACACCATATATTTT. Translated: CASMRWGGSGNTIYF.

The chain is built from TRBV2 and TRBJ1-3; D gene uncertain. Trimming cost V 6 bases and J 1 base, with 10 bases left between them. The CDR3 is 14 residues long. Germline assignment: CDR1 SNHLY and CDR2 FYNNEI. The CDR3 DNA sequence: TGTGCCAGCAGCGAACAGTCGTCTGGAAACACCATATATTTT. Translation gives CASSEQSSGNTIYF.

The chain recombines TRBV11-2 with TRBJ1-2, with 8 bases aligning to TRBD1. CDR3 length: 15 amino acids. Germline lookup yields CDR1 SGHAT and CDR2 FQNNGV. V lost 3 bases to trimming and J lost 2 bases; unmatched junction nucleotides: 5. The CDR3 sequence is CASSLGQAHNYGYTF. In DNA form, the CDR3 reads TGTGCCAGCAGCTTGGGACAGGCCCACAACTATGGCTACACCTTC.

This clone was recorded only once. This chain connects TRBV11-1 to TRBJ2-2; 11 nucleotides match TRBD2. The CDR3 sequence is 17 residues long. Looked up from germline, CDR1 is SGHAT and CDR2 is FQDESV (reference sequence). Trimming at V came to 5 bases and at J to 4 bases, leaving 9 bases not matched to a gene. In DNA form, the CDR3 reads TGTGCCAGCAGCCAACTTGTAGCGGGAGGGGTCACCGGGGAGCTGTTTTTT. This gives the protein CASSQLVAGGVTGELFF.

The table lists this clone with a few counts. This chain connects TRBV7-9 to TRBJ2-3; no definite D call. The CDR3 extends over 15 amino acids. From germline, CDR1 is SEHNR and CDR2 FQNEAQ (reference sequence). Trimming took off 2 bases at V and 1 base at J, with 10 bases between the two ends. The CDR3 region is CASSLRSLGTDTQYF. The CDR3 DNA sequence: TGTGCCAGCAGCTTACGCTCCCTAGGCACAGATACGCAGTATTTT.

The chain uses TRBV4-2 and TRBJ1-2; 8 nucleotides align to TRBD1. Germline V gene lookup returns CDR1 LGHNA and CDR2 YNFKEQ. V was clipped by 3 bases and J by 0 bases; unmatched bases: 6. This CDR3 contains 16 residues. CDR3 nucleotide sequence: TGTGCCAGCAGCCAGGCGACAGGGGCTTCTAACTATGGCTACACCTTC. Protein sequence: CASSQATGASNYGYTF.

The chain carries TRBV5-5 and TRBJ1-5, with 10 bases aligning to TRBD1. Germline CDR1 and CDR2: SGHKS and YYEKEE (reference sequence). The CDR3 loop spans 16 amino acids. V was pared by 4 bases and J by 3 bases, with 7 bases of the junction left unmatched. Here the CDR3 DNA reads TGTGCCAGCAGCCCGGGGACAGGGGCCAACAATCAGCCCCAGCATTTT. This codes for CASSPGTGANNQPQHF. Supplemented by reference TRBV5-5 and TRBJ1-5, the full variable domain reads DAGVTQSPTHLIKTRGQQVTLRCSPISGHKSVSWYQQVLGQGPQFIFQYYEKEERGRGNFPDRFSARQFPNYSSELNVNALLLGDSALYLCASSPGTGANNQPQHFGDGTRLSIL.

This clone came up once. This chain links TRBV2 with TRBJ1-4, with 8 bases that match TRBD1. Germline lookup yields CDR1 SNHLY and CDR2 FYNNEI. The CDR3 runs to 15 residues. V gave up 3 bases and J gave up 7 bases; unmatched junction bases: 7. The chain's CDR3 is CASSDLGTGFEKLFF. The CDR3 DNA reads TGTGCCAGCAGTGATTTAGGGACAGGATTTGAAAAACTGTTTTTT.

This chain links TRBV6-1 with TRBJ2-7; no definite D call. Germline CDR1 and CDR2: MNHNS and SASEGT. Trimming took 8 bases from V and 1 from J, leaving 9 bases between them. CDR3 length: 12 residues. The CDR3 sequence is CASGPHSYEQYF. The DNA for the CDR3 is TGTGCCAGCGGTCCGCATTCCTACGAGCAGTACTTC.

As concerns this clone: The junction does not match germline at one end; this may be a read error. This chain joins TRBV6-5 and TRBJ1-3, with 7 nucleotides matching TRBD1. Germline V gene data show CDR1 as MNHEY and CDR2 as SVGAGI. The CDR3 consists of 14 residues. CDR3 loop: CATIDRAAGNTTYF. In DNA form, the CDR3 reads TGTGCCACTATAGACAGGGCCGCTGGAAACACCACATATTTT.

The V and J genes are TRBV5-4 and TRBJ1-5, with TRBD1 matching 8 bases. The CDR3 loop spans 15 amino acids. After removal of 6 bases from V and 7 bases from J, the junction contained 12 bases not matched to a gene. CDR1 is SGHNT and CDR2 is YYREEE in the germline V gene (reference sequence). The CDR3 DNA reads TGTGCCAGCATCCCACTGGACAGGGTAGGGCAGCCCCAGCATTTT. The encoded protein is CASIPLDRVGQPQHF.